This T cell receptor beta chain was observed in a study of cytomegalovirus exposure and HLA in healthy donors. V lost 2 bases to trimming and J lost 5 bases; unmatched junction nucleotides: 2. Germline CDR1 is GTSNPN and CDR2 is SVGIG (reference sequence). The CDR3 covers 12 residues. This PCR relied on a set of 60 Vbeta primers and 13 Jbeta primers. Profiled with immunoSEQ multiplex PCR; TCRdb holds only in-frame clones, not every one. This table holds 140,000 to 150,000 clones, 75% to 90% found once. As for this clone: The antigen is not known. This CDR3 is also generated by other DNA sequences in the sample.

General study points: Near-uniform donor sequencing depth was presumed by presence/absence analyses. According to an earlier analysis, most TCR beta V segments yielded productive rearrangements about 90% or about 30% of the time.

The receptor was derived from a man aged 40-49 years in good health and CMV-seronegative. V usage is TRBV30 and J usage is TRBJ1-1, with TRBD1 identical over 7 bases. The specimen was PBMCs. The CDR3 loop is CAWSPGGTEAFF. CDR3 sequence (DNA): TGTGCCTGGAGTCCAGGGGGGACTGAAGCTTTCTTT.